This TCR beta chain derives from a study of beta chain features in type 1 diabetes. All of the isolated RNA was reverse transcribed, so expressed TCRB transcripts were sequenced. Generated by immunoSEQ multiplex PCR, the TCRdb table keeps only in-frame clones and is missing some. Here the sample spans 900,000 or so clones, roughly 15% being singletons. A word on this clone: The antigen is unknown.

In total, each donor contributed a single heparinised blood draw that averaged about 100 mL. Study-level points and caveats: Any HLA type influence on TCRB rearrangement was left unresolved here. Sequencing from cDNA could over-represent high-TCR-expressing cells.

The CDR3 spans 12 residues. V gave up 0 bases and J gave up 9 bases, with 7 bases separating them. The germline gives CDR1 SGDLS, CDR2 YYNGEE. The sequenced material came from naive CD4+ T cells from blood. The source is a woman between 18 and 30 years old in good health. This chain uses TRBV9 with TRBJ2-1; the D is unclear. The CDR3 sequence: CASSVVGSEQFF. In DNA form, the CDR3 reads TGTGCCAGCAGCGTAGTGGGAAGTGAGCAGTTCTTC.